The rows below give T cell receptor beta chains drawn from one sample of a study of cytomegalovirus exposure and HLA in healthy donors. TCRdb keeps only in-frame clones here, not all; method: immunoSEQ multiplex PCR. The top ten clones hold 5.5% to 6% of a sample with 90,000 or so clones, approximately 68% of them seen once. Source material: PBMCs. Receptors originate from a boy aged 5-17 years in good health and CMV-seropositive. CDR3s include the opening cysteine and the closing phenylalanine or tryptophan. D genes are given only for firm matches. The listing skips clone size in some rows; elsewhere it reads once, few, many or a size class.

J gene: TRBJ1-2
V gene: TRBV5-5
clone size: NA
D gene: TRBD1
CDR3 DNA: TGTGCCAGCAGCTTGGGGATACCGACAGGGTACGGCGGCTACACCTTC
CDR3 protein: CASSLGIPTGYGGYTF

J gene: TRBJ2-3
V gene: TRBV27
clone size: NA
D gene: NA
CDR3 DNA: TGTGCCAGCAGCCCCGGAGCCACAGATACGCAGTATTTT
CDR3 protein: CASSPGATDTQYF

J gene: TRBJ2-5
V gene: TRBV2
clone size: NA
D gene: NA
CDR3 DNA: TGTGCCAGCAGGGGCCACTTGGAGACCCAGTACTTC
CDR3 protein: CASRGHLETQYF

J gene: TRBJ1-1
V gene: TRBV7-2
clone size: few
D gene: NA
CDR3 DNA: TGTGCCAGCAGCGGGGACTTCGGGGACACTGAAGCTTTCTTT
CDR3 protein: CASSGDFGDTEAFF

J gene: TRBJ2-2
V gene: TRBV4-2
clone size: NA
D gene: TRBD1
CDR3 DNA: TGTGCCAGCAGCCAAGATAGACAGGGCTTGGGCGGGGAGCTGTTTTTT
CDR3 protein: CASSQDRQGLGGELFF

J gene: TRBJ1-3
V gene: TRBV7-6
clone size: few
D gene: NA
CDR3 DNA: TGTGCCAGCAGCCCCAACAGCGGGAGCTCTGGAAACACCATATATTTT
CDR3 protein: CASSPNSGSSGNTIYF

J gene: TRBJ1-2
V gene: TRBV19
clone size: once
D gene: TRBD1
CDR3 DNA: TGTGCCAGTAGTCATTCGGGACAGGCGTCCTATGGCTACACCTTC
CDR3 protein: CASSHSGQASYGYTF

J gene: TRBJ2-3
V gene: TRBV28
clone size: once
D gene: TRBD2
CDR3 DNA: TGTGCCAGCAGTTTAGGACTAGCGGGAATAGATACGCAGTATTTT
CDR3 protein: CASSLGLAGIDTQYF

J gene: TRBJ2-3
V gene: TRBV25-1
clone size: few
D gene: NA
CDR3 DNA: TGTGCCAGCAGTGAATGGACGGGGACAGATACGCAGTATTTT
CDR3 protein: CASSEWTGTDTQYF

J gene: TRBJ1-1
V gene: TRBV29-1
clone size: once
D gene: NA
CDR3 DNA: TGCAGCGTTGAATGGCAGAACACTGAAGCTTTCTTT
CDR3 protein: CSVEWQNTEAFF

J gene: TRBJ2-1
V gene: TRBV2
clone size: NA
D gene: NA
CDR3 DNA: TGTGCCGCCGGCCAGGTGTACCATGAGCAGTTCTTC
CDR3 protein: CAAGQVYHEQFF

J gene: TRBJ2-1
V gene: TRBV15
clone size: NA
D gene: NA
CDR3 DNA: TGTGCCACCAGCAGAGATGGGGCTAAGAATGAGCAGTTCTTC
CDR3 protein: CATSRDGAKNEQFF

J gene: TRBJ1-2
V gene: TRBV5-6
clone size: NA
D gene: TRBD1
CDR3 DNA: TGTGCCAGCGACAGTGGGACAGGATTAACCTTC
CDR3 protein: CASDSGTGLTF

J gene: TRBJ2-5
V gene: TRBV19
clone size: NA
D gene: NA
CDR3 DNA: TGTGCCAGTAGTATACCGGGGAGAGAGACCCAGTACTTC
CDR3 protein: CASSIPGRETQYF

J gene: TRBJ2-3
V gene: TRBV19
clone size: NA
D gene: NA
CDR3 DNA: TGTGCCAGTAGTATAGAAGACACAATTGTGGATACGCAGTATTTT
CDR3 protein: CASSIEDTIVDTQYF

J gene: TRBJ2-3
V gene: TRBV7-9
clone size: NA
D gene: NA
CDR3 DNA: TGTGCCAGCAGCTTAGGAGGGAGGCTCACAGATACGCAGTATTTT
CDR3 protein: CASSLGGRLTDTQYF

J gene: TRBJ1-1
V gene: TRBV6-9
clone size: NA
D gene: TRBD1
CDR3 DNA: TGTGCCAGCAGTTTTTTAGAACAGGGGGACCGAGAAGCTTTCTTT
CDR3 protein: CASSFLEQGDREAFF

J gene: TRBJ1-2
V gene: TRBV4-2
clone size: NA
D gene: NA
CDR3 DNA: TGTGCCAGCAGCCAAGCCGGGACTTATGGCTACACCTTC
CDR3 protein: CASSQAGTYGYTF

J gene: TRBJ2-3
V gene: TRBV10-1
clone size: NA
D gene: NA
CDR3 DNA: TGCGCCAGCAGTGATGCCTTAGCGGATACGCAGTATTTT
CDR3 protein: CASSDALADTQYF

J gene: TRBJ2-3
V gene: TRBV25-1
clone size: few
D gene: TRBD1
CDR3 DNA: TGTGCCAGCAGTGAATGGCGGCAGGGGGTAGCAGATACGCAGTATTTT
CDR3 protein: CASSEWRQGVADTQYF

J gene: TRBJ2-7
V gene: TRBV2
clone size: NA
D gene: NA
CDR3 DNA: TGTGCCAGCAGTGATGTTGTATACGAGCAGTACTTC
CDR3 protein: CASSDVVYEQYF

J gene: TRBJ1-2
V gene: TRBV7-9
clone size: NA
D gene: TRBD1
CDR3 DNA: TGTGGGACAGGGGTACACTATGGCTACACCTTC
CDR3 protein: CGTGVHYGYTF

J gene: TRBJ2-7
V gene: TRBV10-1
clone size: few
D gene: TRBD2
CDR3 DNA: TGCGCCAGCAGTGAGTCGGGGAGCGGGGACGAGCAGTACTTC
CDR3 protein: CASSESGSGDEQYF

J gene: TRBJ1-4
V gene: TRBV19
clone size: NA
D gene: NA
CDR3 DNA: TGTGCCAGTAGGAATGACAGACTCAATGAAAAACTGTTTTTT
CDR3 protein: CASRNDRLNEKLFF

J gene: TRBJ2-2
V gene: TRBV6-5
clone size: few
D gene: NA
CDR3 DNA: TGTGCCAGCAGTTACTCTTCGGGAGCCGGGGAGCTGTTTTTT
CDR3 protein: CASSYSSGAGELFF

J gene: TRBJ1-5
V gene: TRBV5-1
clone size: NA
D gene: NA
CDR3 DNA: TGCGCCAGCAGCTTGCTTCCTAATCAGCCCCAGCATTTT
CDR3 protein: CASSLLPNQPQHF

J gene: TRBJ2-3
V gene: TRBV5-1
clone size: NA
D gene: TRBD1
CDR3 DNA: TGCGCCAGCACCTTATCCCAAACAGGGGCTAAGTCAGATACGCAGTATTTT
CDR3 protein: CASTLSQTGAKSDTQYF

J gene: TRBJ1-2
V gene: TRBV10-2
clone size: few
D gene: NA
CDR3 DNA: TGCGCCAGCAGTGGGCAGGGGTATGGCTACACCTTC
CDR3 protein: CASSGQGYGYTF

J gene: TRBJ2-5
V gene: TRBV27
clone size: NA
D gene: NA
CDR3 DNA: TGTGCCAGCAGTCTTGCAGGCGCCGACCAAGAGACCCAGTACTTC
CDR3 protein: CASSLAGADQETQYF

J gene: TRBJ1-2
V gene: TRBV5-1
clone size: NA
D gene: TRBD1
CDR3 DNA: TGCGCCAGCAGCTCAGATCCCGGACAGGCGGATGGCTACACCTTC
CDR3 protein: CASSSDPGQADGYTF

J gene: TRBJ2-7
V gene: TRBV6-5
clone size: NA
D gene: TRBD1
CDR3 DNA: TGTGCCAGCAGTAAACACAGGGGAGCCTACGAGCAGTACTTC
CDR3 protein: CASSKHRGAYEQYF

J gene: TRBJ2-2
V gene: TRBV7-7
clone size: NA
D gene: TRBD1
CDR3 DNA: TGTGCCAGCAGACCGGACAGGGGAACCGGGGAGCTGTTTTTT
CDR3 protein: CASRPDRGTGELFF

J gene: TRBJ2-1
V gene: TRBV7-8
clone size: NA
D gene: TRBD2
CDR3 DNA: TGTGCCAGCAGCTTAGTGTCGGCGGGAGGAAAAAATGAGCAGTTCTTC
CDR3 protein: CASSLVSAGGKNEQFF

J gene: TRBJ2-1
V gene: TRBV11-2
clone size: NA
D gene: NA
CDR3 DNA: TGTGCCAGCAGCAACCGGGACAACTACAATGAGCAGTTCTTC
CDR3 protein: CASSNRDNYNEQFF

J gene: TRBJ2-7
V gene: TRBV7-2
clone size: few
D gene: TRBD2
CDR3 DNA: TGTGCCAGCAGCTTCCCGGGACTACCCTACGAGCAGTACTTC
CDR3 protein: CASSFPGLPYEQYF

J gene: TRBJ1-2
V gene: TRBV5-4
clone size: few
D gene: NA
CDR3 DNA: TGTGCCAGCAGCTTGGGTCGTCGGGGTTCAGATGGCTACACCTTC
CDR3 protein: CASSLGRRGSDGYTF

J gene: TRBJ2-2
V gene: TRBV2
clone size: NA
D gene: NA
CDR3 DNA: TGTGCCTCCAGGGGTACCGGGGAGCTGTTTTTT
CDR3 protein: CASRGTGELFF

J gene: TRBJ1-3
V gene: TRBV5-6
clone size: NA
D gene: TRBD1
CDR3 DNA: TGTGCCAGCAGCAGCGGACAGGGGGCCTTCTCTGGAAACACCATATATTTT
CDR3 protein: CASSSGQGAFSGNTIYF

J gene: TRBJ1-6
V gene: TRBV6-5
clone size: NA
D gene: NA
CDR3 DNA: TGTGCCAGAAGTTACCCCTCGTCGGCCCTCCACTTT
CDR3 protein: CARSYPSSALHF

J gene: TRBJ1-1
V gene: TRBV18
clone size: NA
D gene: NA
CDR3 DNA: TGTGCCAGCTCAGACAGGTTAATGAACACTGAAGCTTTCTTT
CDR3 protein: CASSDRLMNTEAFF

J gene: TRBJ2-2
V gene: TRBV19
clone size: NA
D gene: TRBD1
CDR3 DNA: TGTGCCAGTAGTACGCTACAGGGGAGGAACACCGGGGAGCTGTTTTTT
CDR3 protein: CASSTLQGRNTGELFF

J gene: TRBJ2-3
V gene: TRBV7-6
clone size: NA
D gene: TRBD2
CDR3 DNA: TGTGCCAGCAGCTTGGTAGCGGGGGGGCGTTTGGATACGCAGTATTTT
CDR3 protein: CASSLVAGGRLDTQYF

J gene: TRBJ2-6
V gene: TRBV5-6
clone size: NA
D gene: NA
CDR3 DNA: TGTGCCAGCAGCTTAGGGGCTGGGGCCAACGTCCTGACTTTC
CDR3 protein: CASSLGAGANVLTF

J gene: TRBJ2-2
V gene: TRBV7-3
clone size: NA
D gene: NA
CDR3 DNA: TGTGCCAGCAACGTAGCGGCCGGGGAGCTGTTTTTT
CDR3 protein: CASNVAAGELFF

J gene: TRBJ1-5
V gene: TRBV5-1
clone size: few
D gene: NA
CDR3 DNA: TGCGCCAGCAGCCCCCAGGGCAATCAGCCCCAGAATTTT
CDR3 protein: CASSPQGNQPQNF

J gene: TRBJ1-5
V gene: TRBV6-5
clone size: NA
D gene: NA
CDR3 DNA: TGTGCCAGCAGCGCGGGCAGGAGTTATCAGCCCCAGCATTTT
CDR3 protein: CASSAGRSYQPQHF

J gene: TRBJ2-7
V gene: TRBV5-5
clone size: few
D gene: TRBD1
CDR3 DNA: TGTGCCAGCAGCCGGGACAGTTACTACGAGCAGTACTTC
CDR3 protein: CASSRDSYYEQYF

J gene: TRBJ2-5
V gene: TRBV5-5
clone size: few
D gene: NA
CDR3 DNA: TGTGCCAGCAGCACGGGTCTAGTTCTAGAGACCCAGTACTTC
CDR3 protein: CASSTGLVLETQYF

J gene: TRBJ1-1
V gene: TRBV5-1
clone size: NA
D gene: NA
CDR3 DNA: TGCGCCAGCAGCTTGGACACGAAGAACACTGAAGCTTTCTTT
CDR3 protein: CASSLDTKNTEAFF

J gene: TRBJ2-5
V gene: TRBV7-6
clone size: few
D gene: TRBD1
CDR3 DNA: TGTGCCAGCAGCTTAGCCGGGACAGGGGAAGAGACCCAGTACTTC
CDR3 protein: CASSLAGTGEETQYF

J gene: TRBJ1-6
V gene: TRBV5-1
clone size: once
D gene: TRBD1
CDR3 DNA: TGCGCCAGCAGCTCCCGGGACAGGGATAATTCACCCCTCCACTTT
CDR3 protein: CASSSRDRDNSPLHF

J gene: TRBJ2-5
V gene: TRBV29-1
clone size: few
D gene: TRBD1
CDR3 DNA: TGCAGCGTTAACTTACAGGGGAGAGGGGAGACCCAGTACTTC
CDR3 protein: CSVNLQGRGETQYF

J gene: TRBJ2-3
V gene: TRBV5-6
clone size: few
D gene: NA
CDR3 DNA: TGTGCCAGCAGCTTGGCTAGTGAGGGTACGCAGTATTTT
CDR3 protein: CASSLASEGTQYF

J gene: TRBJ1-1
V gene: TRBV6-5
clone size: few
D gene: NA
CDR3 DNA: TGTGCCAGCAGTGTGGGGGCTACTAACACTGAAGCTTTCTTT
CDR3 protein: CASSVGATNTEAFF

J gene: TRBJ2-7
V gene: TRBV7-2
clone size: NA
D gene: TRBD2
CDR3 DNA: TGTGCCAGCAGCCCCCTGGGCGGGGGGGCTGCCTACGAGCAGTACTTC
CDR3 protein: CASSPLGGGAAYEQYF